The 12 T cell receptor beta chains below come from one sample, sequenced in a study of beta chain features in type 1 diabetes (dated 2018 in TCRdb). The library was made by the immunoSEQ multiplex PCR assay. The entire isolated RNA was reverse transcribed using the High Capacity cDNA Reverse Transcription Kit, and thus expressed TCRB transcripts were sequenced. TCRdb took over this immuneACCESS table, retaining in-frame rearrangements with V and J assigned. Such tables are incomplete; in checked studies, under half of the missing clones stem from an unresolved V gene, and the remainder is unexplained. The sample table holds 90,000 to 110,000 clones, of which 40% were seen once. Clones ranked in the top ten supply more than 0.06% of the sample. Sequencing was done on a sample of stem cell memory CD4+ T cells from blood. What this sample's cell subset or site label stands for: stem cell-like memory CD4+ T cells. Source of these receptors: a young woman in good health.

This clone appeared a few times. V is TRBV6-5 and J is TRBJ1-1; D gene ambiguous. V lost 8 bases to trimming and J lost 2 bases, with 9 bases between them. This CDR3 has 12 residues. Germline loops: CDR1 MNHEY, CDR2 SVGAGI. The CDR3 DNA reads as TGTGCCAGCGGGCAGATCAACACTGAAGCTTTCTTT. Translation: CASGQINTEAFF.

This chain connects TRBV28 to TRBJ2-7, with 12 bases lining up with TRBD1. The trim removed 6 bases at V and 2 bases at J, leaving 5 bases unmatched. CDR3 length equals 15 residues. Germline V gene lookup returns CDR1 MDHEN and CDR2 SYDVKM. The CDR3 sequence is CASRLRDRGPYEQYF. As DNA, the CDR3 is TGTGCCAGCAGACTCCGGGACAGGGGGCCCTACGAGCAGTACTTC.

J is TRBJ1-1 and V is TRBV7-8; 9 bases match TRBD1. The CDR3 is 13 residues long. CDR1 is SGHVS and CDR2 is FQNEAQ in the germline V gene. V shed 3 bases, J shed 6 bases, and the junction held 2 bases outside the gene matches. This CDR3 reads CASSFRQGAEAFF. The CDR3 bases are TGTGCCAGCAGCTTCCGACAGGGGGCTGAAGCTTTCTTT.

There are a few counts of this clone. The rearrangement links TRBV4-1 to TRBJ2-7; the D gene is possibly TRBD1 (8 bases). This CDR3 has 18 residues. Trimming took off 1 base at V and 0 bases at J, with 19 bases between the two ends. Germline assignment: CDR1 MGHRA and CDR2 YSYEKL. The DNA for the CDR3 is TGCGCCAGCAGCCAAGCATTAAAGGACAGGGAGGGCTCCTACGAGCAGTACTTC. Translating gives CASSQALKDREGSYEQYF.

J is TRBJ1-2 and V is TRBV14; 7 bases align to TRBD1. V lost 5 bases and J lost 7; bases outside the gene matches: 7. The germline CDR1 and CDR2 sequences are SGHDN and FVKESK. This CDR3 comprises 13 residues. CDR3: CASSERQGRGYTF. CDR3 sequence (DNA): TGTGCCAGCAGCGAGCGACAGGGTCGTGGCTACACCTTC.

The genes are TRBV28 and TRBJ1-4; 9 positions agree with TRBD1. V was pared by 5 bases and J by 8 bases, with 9 bases of the junction left unmatched. The CDR3 contains 15 residues. Per germline, CDR1 MDHEN and CDR2 SYDVKM. The CDR3, as DNA: TGTGCCAGCAGTCGCTCCGGGACAGGGTGGGAAAAACTGTTTTTT. Its translation is CASSRSGTGWEKLFF.

This clone was observed once. The chain has TRBV28 and TRBJ1-5; 7 bases match TRBD1. CDR3 length: 15 amino acids. After removal of 5 bases from V and 3 bases from J, the junction contained 7 bases not matched to a gene. From germline, CDR1 is MDHEN and CDR2 SYDVKM. CDR3 nucleotide sequence: TGTGCCAGCAGTGTCCGGACAGGCCACAATCAGCCCCAGCATTTT. Its protein is CASSVRTGHNQPQHF.

This chain connects TRBV6-1 to TRBJ2-7; TRBD2 agrees at 10 bases. The ends lost 0 bases at V and 5 bases at J; junction bases unmatched: 10. Per the germline V gene, CDR1 is MNHNS and CDR2 is SASEGT. The CDR3 extends over 17 amino acids. CDR3 nucleotides: TGTGCCAGCAGTGAAGCCCGACCTAGCGGGAGAACCAACGAGCAGTACTTC. Translating gives CASSEARPSGRTNEQYF.

This chain uses TRBV5-1 with TRBJ1-1; tentative D call: TRBD1 (5 bases). The CDR3 spans 14 residues. Germline values: CDR1 SGHRS, CDR2 YFSETQ. Deletions cut 4 bases from V and 4 bases from J, with 14 bases between. Written as DNA, the CDR3 is TGCGCCAGCAGCCCAGGGTATATGATCACTGAAGCTTTCTTT. Its protein product is CASSPGYMITEAFF. Full variable domain (rest looked up from reference TRBV5-1 and TRBJ1-1): KAGVTQTPRYLIKTRGQQVTLSCSPISGHRSVSWYQQTPGQGLQFLFEYFSETQRNKGNFPGRFSGRQFSNSRSEMNVSTLELGDSALYLCASSPGYMITEAFFGQGTRLTVV.

The V gene is TRBV2, the J gene TRBJ1-1; D is unclear. This CDR3 has 14 residues. Germline CDR1 and CDR2: SNHLY and FYNNEI. V dropped 8 bases and J dropped 4 bases, with 17 bases sitting between them. The CDR3 bases are TGTGCCAGCCCTCGGCCTTCCGGGAGCACTGAAGCTTTCTTT. Translated: CASPRPSGSTEAFF.

This rearrangement joins TRBV2 to TRBJ2-4; a weak D match, TRBD2 (6 bases). CDR3 length: 15 residues. Germline V CDR1 and CDR2: SNHLY, FYNNEI. V lost 6 bases, J lost 8 bases, and 20 bases lay in between. CDR3 amino acids: CASSPRGNSRYIQYF. DNA for the CDR3: TGTGCCAGCAGCCCCCGGGGGAATTCTAGGTACATTCAGTACTTC.

The chain couples TRBV29-1 to TRBJ1-1; TRBD1 matches 7 bases. This CDR3 has 13 residues. The V and J ends lost 4 bases and 4 bases, in that order; junction bases with no gene match: 6. Germline V gives CDR1 SQVTM, CDR2 ANQGSEA. This CDR3 is CSVGQGWGTEAFF. The CDR3 DNA follows: TGCAGCGTTGGACAGGGATGGGGCACTGAAGCTTTCTTT. The full variable domain, completed using reference TRBV29-1 and TRBJ1-1, is SAVISQKPSRDICQRGTSLTIQCQVDSQVTMMFWYRQQPGQSLTLIATANQGSEATYESGFVIDKFPISRPNLTFSTLTVSNMSPEDSSIYLCSVGQGWGTEAFFGQGTRLTVV.